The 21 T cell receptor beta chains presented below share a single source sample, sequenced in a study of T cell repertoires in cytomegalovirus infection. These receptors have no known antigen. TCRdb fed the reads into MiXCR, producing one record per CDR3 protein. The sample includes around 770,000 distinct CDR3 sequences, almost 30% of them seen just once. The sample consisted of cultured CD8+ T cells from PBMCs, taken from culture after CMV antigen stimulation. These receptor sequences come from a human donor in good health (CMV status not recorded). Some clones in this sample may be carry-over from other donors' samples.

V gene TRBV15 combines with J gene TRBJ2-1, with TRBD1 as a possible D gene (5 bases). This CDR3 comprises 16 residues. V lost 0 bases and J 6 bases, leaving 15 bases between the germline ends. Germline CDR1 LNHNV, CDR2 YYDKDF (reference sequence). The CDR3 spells CATSRDKWTLGNEQFF. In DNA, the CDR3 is TGTGCCACCAGCAGAGATAAGTGGACATTAGGCAATGAGCAGTTCTTC.

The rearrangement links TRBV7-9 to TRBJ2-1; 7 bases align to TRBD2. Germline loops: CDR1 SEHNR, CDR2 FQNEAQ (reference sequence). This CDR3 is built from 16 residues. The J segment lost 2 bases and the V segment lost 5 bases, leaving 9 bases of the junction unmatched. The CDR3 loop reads CASSPGTTNPYNEQFF. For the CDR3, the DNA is TGTGCCAGCAGCCCCGGGACTACAAACCCCTACAATGAGCAGTTCTTC.

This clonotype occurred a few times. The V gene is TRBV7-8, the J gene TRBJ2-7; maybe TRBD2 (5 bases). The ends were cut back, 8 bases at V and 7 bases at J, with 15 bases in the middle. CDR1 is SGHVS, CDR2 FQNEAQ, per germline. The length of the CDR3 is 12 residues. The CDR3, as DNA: TGTGCCAGCGGCACAGACGGGGTGGAGCAGTACTTC. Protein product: CASGTDGVEQYF. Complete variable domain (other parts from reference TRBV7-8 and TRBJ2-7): GAGVSQSPRYKVAKRGQDVALRCDPISGHVSLFWYQQALGQGPEFLTYFQNEAQLDKSGLPSDRFFAERPEGSVSTLKIQRTQQEDSAVYLCASGTDGVEQYFGPGTRLTVT.

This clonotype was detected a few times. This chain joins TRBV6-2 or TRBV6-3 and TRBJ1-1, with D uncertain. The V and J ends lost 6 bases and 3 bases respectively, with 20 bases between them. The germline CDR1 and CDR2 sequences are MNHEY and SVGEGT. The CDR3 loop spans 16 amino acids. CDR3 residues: CASSPLGVSVYTEAFF. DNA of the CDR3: TGTGCCAGCAGCCCCCTCGGGGTATCGGTGTACACTGAAGCTTTCTTT.

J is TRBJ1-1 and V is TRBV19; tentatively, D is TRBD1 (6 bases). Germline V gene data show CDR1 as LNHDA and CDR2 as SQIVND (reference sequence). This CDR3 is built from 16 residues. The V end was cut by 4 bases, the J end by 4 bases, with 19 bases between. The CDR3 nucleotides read TGTGCCAGTAGTACGTTTACAGGGCTTGGAGGCACTGAAGCTTTCTTT. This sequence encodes CASSTFTGLGGTEAFF.

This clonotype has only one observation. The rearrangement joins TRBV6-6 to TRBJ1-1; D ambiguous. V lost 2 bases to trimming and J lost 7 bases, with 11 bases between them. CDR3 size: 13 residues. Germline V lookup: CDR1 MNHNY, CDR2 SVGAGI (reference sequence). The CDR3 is CASSYIRQNEAFF. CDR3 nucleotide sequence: TGTGCCAGCAGTTACATTCGGCAGAATGAAGCTTTCTTT.

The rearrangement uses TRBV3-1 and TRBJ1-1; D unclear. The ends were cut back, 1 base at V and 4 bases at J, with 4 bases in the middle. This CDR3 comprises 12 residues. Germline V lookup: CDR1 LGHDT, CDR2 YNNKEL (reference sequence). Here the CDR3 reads CASSQGITEAFF. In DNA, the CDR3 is TGTGCCAGCAGCCAAGGTATCACTGAAGCTTTCTTT.

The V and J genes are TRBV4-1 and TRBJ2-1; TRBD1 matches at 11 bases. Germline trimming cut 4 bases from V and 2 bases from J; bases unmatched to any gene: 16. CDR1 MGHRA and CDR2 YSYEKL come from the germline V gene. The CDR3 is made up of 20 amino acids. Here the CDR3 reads CASSLPGQGVRGAPYNEQFF. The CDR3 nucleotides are TGCGCCAGCAGCCTACCGGGACAGGGGGTTCGGGGGGCTCCCTACAATGAGCAGTTCTTC.

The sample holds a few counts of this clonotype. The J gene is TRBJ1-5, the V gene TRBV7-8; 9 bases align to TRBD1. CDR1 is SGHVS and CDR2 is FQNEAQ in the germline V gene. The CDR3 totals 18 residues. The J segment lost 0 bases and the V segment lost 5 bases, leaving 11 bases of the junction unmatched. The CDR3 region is CASSPRTGVIHSNQPQHF. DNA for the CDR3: TGTGCCAGCAGCCCCCGGACAGGGGTCATTCATAGCAATCAGCCCCAGCATTTT.

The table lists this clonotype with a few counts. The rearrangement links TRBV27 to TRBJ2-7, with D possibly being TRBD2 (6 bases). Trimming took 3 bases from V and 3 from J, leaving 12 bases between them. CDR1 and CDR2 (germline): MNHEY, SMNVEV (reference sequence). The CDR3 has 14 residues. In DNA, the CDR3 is TGTGCCAGCAGTTTGGTCGGGGGTTTCTACGAGCAGTACTTC. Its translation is CASSLVGGFYEQYF.

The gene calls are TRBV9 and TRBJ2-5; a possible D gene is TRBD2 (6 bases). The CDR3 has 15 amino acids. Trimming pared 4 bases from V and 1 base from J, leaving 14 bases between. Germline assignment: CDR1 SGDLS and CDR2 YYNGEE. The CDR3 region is CASSPSGGSQETQYF. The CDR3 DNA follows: TGTGCCAGCAGCCCGAGTGGGGGGTCCCAAGAGACCCAGTACTTC.

CDR3 in amino acids: CASSLLGRGEQYV. CDR3 in DNA: TGTGCCAGCAGCTTATTGGGCCGGGGCGAGCAGTACGTC. V gene TRBV11-2 combines with J gene TRBJ2-7, with a possible D match to TRBD2 (5 bases). Trimming pared 2 bases from V and 6 bases from J, leaving 11 bases between. Germline assignment: CDR1 SGHAT and CDR2 FQNNGV. This CDR3 has 13 amino acids.

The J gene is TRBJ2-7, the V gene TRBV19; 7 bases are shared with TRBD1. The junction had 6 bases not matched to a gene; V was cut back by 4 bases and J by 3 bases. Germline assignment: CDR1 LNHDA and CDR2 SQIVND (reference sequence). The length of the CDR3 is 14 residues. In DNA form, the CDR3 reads TGTGCCAGTAGTAGGCTCCAGGGGGTCTACGAGCAGTACTTC. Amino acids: CASSRLQGVYEQYF. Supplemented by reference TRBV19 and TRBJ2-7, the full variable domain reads DGGITQSPKYLFRKEGQNVTLSCEQNLNHDAMYWYRQDPGQGLRLIYYSQIVNDFQKGDIAEGYSVSREKKESFPLTVTSAQKNPTAFYLCASSRLQGVYEQYFGPGTRLTVT.

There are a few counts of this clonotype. CDR3: CASSRSGNWQETQYF. In DNA form, the CDR3 reads TGTGCCAGCAGTCGTAGCGGGAACTGGCAAGAGACCCAGTACTTC. This sequence joins TRBV28 and TRBJ2-5; 8 nucleotides match TRBD2. Germline V gene data show CDR1 as MDHEN and CDR2 as SYDVKM. Trimming at V came to 5 bases and at J to 2 bases, leaving 7 bases not matched to a gene. This CDR3 is built from 15 residues. Full variable domain (outside the CDR3, taken from reference TRBV28 and TRBJ2-5): DVKVTQSSRYLVKRTGEKVFLECVQDMDHENMFWYRQDPGLGLRLIYFSYDVKMKEKGDIPEGYSVSREKKERFSLILESASTNQTSMYLCASSRSGNWQETQYFGPGTRLLVL.

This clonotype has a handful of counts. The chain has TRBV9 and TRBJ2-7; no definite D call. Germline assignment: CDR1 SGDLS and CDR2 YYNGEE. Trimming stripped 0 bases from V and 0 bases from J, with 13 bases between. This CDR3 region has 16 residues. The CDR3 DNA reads TGTGCCAGCAGCGTAGAGGGCCCCTTTAGCTCCTACGAGCAGTACGTC. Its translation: CASSVEGPFSSYEQYV.

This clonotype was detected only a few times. This CDR3 is CASRAGSFTEAFF. The CDR3 nucleotides are TGTGCCAGTAGGGCAGGGAGCTTCACTGAAGCTTTCTTT. This chain connects TRBV19 to TRBJ1-1; possible D gene TRBD1, 5 bases. The CDR3 runs 13 residues. Trimming took off 6 bases at V and 4 bases at J, with 12 bases between the two ends. Germline CDR1 reads LNHDA; CDR2 reads SQIVND (reference sequence). Full variable domain (outside the CDR3, taken from reference TRBV19 and TRBJ1-1): DGGITQSPKYLFRKEGQNVTLSCEQNLNHDAMYWYRQDPGQGLRLIYYSQIVNDFQKGDIAEGYSVSREKKESFPLTVTSAQKNPTAFYLCASRAGSFTEAFFGQGTRLTVV.

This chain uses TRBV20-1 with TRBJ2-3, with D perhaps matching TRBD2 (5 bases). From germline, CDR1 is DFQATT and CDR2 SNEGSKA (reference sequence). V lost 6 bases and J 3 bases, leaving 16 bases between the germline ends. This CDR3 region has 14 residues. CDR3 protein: CSALGERATDTQYF. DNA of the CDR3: TGCAGTGCCCTGGGAGAGAGGGCTACAGATACGCAGTATTTT.

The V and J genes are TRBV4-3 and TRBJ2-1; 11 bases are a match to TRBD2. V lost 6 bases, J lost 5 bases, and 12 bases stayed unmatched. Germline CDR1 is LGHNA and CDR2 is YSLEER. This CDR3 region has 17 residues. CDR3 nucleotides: TGCGCCAGCAGTAAAGAAAGTATTAGCGGGGGGGACAATGAGCAGTTCTTC. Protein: CASSKESISGGDNEQFF.

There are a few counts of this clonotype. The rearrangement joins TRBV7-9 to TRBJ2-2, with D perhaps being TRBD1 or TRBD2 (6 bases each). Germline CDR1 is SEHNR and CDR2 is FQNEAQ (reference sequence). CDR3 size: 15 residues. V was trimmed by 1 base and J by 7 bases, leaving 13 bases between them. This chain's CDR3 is CASSLDRGLGGELFF. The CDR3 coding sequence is TGTGCCAGCAGCTTAGATCGGGGGCTCGGCGGGGAGCTGTTTTTT.

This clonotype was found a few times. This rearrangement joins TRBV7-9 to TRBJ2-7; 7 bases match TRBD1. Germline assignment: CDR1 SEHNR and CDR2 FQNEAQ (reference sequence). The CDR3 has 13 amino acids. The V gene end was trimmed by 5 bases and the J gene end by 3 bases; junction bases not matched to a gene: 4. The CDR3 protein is CASSPRGRYEQYV. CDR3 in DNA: TGTGCCAGCAGCCCAAGGGGGCGCTACGAGCAGTACGTC.

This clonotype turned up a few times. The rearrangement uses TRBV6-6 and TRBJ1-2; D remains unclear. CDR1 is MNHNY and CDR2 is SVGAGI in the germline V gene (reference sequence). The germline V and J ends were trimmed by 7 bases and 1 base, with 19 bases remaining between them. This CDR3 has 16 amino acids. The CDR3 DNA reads TGTGCCAGCACCCCTTCGACGTCGCATGTTAACTATGGCTACACCTTC. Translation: CASTPSTSHVNYGYTF.